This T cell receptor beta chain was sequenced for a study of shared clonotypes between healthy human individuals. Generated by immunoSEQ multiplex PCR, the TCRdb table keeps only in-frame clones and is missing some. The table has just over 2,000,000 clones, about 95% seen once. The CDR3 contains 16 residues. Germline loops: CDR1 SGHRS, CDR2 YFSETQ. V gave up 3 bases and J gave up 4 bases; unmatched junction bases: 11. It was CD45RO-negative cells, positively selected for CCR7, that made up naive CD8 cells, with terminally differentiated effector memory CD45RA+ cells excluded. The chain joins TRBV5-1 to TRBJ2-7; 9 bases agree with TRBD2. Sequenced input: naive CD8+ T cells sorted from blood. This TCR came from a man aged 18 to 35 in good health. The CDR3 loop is CASSSDIAGAAYEQYF. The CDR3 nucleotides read TGCGCCAGCAGCTCGGATATAGCGGGAGCAGCGTACGAGCAGTACTTC.